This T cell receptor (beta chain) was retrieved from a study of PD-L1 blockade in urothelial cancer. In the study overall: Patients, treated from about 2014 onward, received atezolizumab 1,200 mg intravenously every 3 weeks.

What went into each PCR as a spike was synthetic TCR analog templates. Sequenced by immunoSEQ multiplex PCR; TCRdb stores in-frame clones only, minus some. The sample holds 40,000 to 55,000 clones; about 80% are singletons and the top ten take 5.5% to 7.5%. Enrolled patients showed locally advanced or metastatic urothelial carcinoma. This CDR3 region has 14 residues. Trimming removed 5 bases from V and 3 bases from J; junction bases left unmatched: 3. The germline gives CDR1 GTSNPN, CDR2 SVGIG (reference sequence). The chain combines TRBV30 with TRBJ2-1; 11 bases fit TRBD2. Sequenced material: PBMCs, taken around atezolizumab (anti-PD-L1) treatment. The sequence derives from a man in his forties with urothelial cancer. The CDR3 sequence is CAWATSGIYNEQFF. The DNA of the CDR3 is TGTGCCTGGGCGACTAGCGGGATCTACAATGAGCAGTTCTTC.